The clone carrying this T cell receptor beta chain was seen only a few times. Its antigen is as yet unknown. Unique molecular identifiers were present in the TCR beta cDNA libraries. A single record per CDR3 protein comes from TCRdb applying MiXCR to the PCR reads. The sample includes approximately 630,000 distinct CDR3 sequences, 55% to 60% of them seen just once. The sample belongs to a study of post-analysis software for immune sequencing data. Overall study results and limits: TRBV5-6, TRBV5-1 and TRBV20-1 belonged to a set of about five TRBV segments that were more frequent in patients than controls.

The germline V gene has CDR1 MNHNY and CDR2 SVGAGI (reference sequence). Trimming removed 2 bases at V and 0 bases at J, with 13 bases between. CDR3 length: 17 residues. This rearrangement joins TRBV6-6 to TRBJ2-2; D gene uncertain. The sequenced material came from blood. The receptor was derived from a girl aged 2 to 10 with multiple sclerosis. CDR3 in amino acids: CASSYPRWSTNTGELFF. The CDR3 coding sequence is TGTGCCAGCAGTTACCCCCGATGGTCAACGAACACCGGGGAGCTGTTTTTT.